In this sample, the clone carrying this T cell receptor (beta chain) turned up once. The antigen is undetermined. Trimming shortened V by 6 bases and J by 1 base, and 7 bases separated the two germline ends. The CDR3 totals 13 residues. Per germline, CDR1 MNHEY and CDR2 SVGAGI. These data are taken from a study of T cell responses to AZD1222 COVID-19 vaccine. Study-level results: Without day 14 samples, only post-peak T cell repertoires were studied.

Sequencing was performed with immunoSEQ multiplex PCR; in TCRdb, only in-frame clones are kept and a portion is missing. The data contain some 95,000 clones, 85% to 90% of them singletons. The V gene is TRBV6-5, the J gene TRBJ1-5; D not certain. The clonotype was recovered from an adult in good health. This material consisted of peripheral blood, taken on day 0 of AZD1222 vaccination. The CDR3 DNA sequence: TGTGCCAGCAGAGTATCAAGCAATCAGCCCCAGCATTTT. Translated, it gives CASRVSSNQPQHF.